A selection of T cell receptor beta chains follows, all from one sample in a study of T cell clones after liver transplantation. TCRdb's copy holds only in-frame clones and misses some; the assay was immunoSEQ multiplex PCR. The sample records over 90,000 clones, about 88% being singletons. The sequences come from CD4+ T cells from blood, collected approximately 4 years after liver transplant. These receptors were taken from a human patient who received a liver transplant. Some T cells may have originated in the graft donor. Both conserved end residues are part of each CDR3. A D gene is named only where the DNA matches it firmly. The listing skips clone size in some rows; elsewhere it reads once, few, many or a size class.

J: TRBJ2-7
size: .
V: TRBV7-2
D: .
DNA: TGTGCCAGCAGCCTAATCTCCGGGCCCACGGGAGTTTTAGTAAAGCAGTACTTC
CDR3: CASSLISGPTGVLVKQYF

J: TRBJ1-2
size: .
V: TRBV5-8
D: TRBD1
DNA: TGTGCCAGCAGCTCGGACAGGGGGCTGATTGGCTACACCTTC
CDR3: CASSSDRGLIGYTF

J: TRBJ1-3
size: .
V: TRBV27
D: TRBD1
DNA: TGTGCCAGCAGTTTGGACAGGGCGCCTGGAAACACCATATATTTT
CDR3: CASSLDRAPGNTIYF

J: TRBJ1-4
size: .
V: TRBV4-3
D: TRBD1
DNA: TGCGCCAGCAGCCAAGGGGACAGGAGTGAAAAACTGTTTTTT
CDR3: CASSQGDRSEKLFF

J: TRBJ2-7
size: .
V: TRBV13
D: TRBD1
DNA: TGTGCCAGCAGCCGGGGACAGCGTGTTTACGAGCAGTACTTC
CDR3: CASSRGQRVYEQYF

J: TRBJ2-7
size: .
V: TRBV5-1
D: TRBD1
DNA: TGCGCCAGCAGCTTGACAGGGGGCTACGAGCAGTACTTC
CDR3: CASSLTGGYEQYF

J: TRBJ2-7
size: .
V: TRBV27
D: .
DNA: TGTGCCAGCGGAGAATTGGCTAGGAGAACCTACGAGCAGTACTTC
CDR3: CASGELARRTYEQYF

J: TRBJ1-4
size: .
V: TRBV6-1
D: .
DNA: TGTGCCAGCATTATGGGGGCAACTAATGAAAAACTGTTTTTT
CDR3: CASIMGATNEKLFF

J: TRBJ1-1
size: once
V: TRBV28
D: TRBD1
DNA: TGTGCCAGCAGCCCCCCCTCTCCAGGGGGAACTGAAGCTTTCTTT
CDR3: CASSPPSPGGTEAFF

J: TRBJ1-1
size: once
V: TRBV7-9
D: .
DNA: TGTGCCAGCAGCCTGCCGAGGACGGGGAACACTGAAGCTTTCTTT
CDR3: CASSLPRTGNTEAFF

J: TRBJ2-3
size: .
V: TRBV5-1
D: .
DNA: TGCGCCAGCAGCTTGGCCGCCGTATCCACAGATACGCAGTATTTT
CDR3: CASSLAAVSTDTQYF

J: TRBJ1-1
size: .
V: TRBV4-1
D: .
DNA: TGCGCCAGCCGAATCCGGGCCGTGGGGCTTGACACTGAAGCTTTCTTT
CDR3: CASRIRAVGLDTEAFF

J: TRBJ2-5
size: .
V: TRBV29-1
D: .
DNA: TGCAGCGTTGTACGGCAACAAGAGACCCAGTACTTC
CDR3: CSVVRQQETQYF

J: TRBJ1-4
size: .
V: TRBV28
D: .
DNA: TGTGCCAGCAGAAACACAGGGTCAGGAAGGGCTAATGAAAAACTGTTTTTT
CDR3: CASRNTGSGRANEKLFF

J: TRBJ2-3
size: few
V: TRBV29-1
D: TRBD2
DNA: TGCAGCGCAAGGACTAGCGGGGACAACACAGATACGCAGTATTTT
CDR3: CSARTSGDNTDTQYF

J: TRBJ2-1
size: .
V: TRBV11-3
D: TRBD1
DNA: TGTGCCAGCAGCCCCGGGACAGCCTACAATGAGCAGTTCTTC
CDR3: CASSPGTAYNEQFF

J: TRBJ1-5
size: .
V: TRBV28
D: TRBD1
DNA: TGTGCCAGCAGTCGGGACAGTTTCCAGCCCCAGCATTTT
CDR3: CASSRDSFQPQHF